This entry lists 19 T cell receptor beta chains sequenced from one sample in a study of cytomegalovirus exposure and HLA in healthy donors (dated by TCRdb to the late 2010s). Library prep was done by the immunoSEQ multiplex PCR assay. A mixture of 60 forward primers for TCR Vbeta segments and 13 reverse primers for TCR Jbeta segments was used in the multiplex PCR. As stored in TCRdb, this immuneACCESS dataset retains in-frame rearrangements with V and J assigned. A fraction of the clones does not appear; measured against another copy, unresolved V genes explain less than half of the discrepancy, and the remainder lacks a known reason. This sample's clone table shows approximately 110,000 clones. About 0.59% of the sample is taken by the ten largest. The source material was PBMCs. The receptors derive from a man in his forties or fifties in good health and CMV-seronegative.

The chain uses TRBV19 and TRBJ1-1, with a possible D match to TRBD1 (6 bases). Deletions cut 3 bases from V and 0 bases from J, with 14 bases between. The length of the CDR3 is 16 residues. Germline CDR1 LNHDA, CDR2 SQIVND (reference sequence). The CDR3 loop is CASSISTGSMNTEAFF. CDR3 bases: TGTGCCAGTAGTATCTCCACAGGGTCCATGAACACTGAAGCTTTCTTT.

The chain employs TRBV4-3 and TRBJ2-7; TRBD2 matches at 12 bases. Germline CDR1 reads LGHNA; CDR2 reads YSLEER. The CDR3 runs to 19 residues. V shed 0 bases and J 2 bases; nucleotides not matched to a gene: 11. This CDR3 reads CASSQEFMTSGGDTYEQYF. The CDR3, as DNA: TGCGCCAGCAGCCAAGAATTTATGACTAGCGGGGGAGATACCTACGAGCAGTACTTC.

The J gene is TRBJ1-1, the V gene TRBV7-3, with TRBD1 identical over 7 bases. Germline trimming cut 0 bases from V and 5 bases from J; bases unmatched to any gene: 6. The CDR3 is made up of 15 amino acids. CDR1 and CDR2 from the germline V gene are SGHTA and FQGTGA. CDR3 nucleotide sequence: TGTGCCAGCAGCTTAACGGGACAGATGGGGACTGAAGCTTTCTTT. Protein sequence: CASSLTGQMGTEAFF. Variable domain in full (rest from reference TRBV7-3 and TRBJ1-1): GAGVSQTPSNKVTEKGKYVELRCDPISGHTALYWYRQSLGQGPEFLIYFQGTGAADDSGLPNDRFFAVRPEGSVSTLKIQRTERGDSAVYLCASSLTGQMGTEAFFGQGTRLTVV.

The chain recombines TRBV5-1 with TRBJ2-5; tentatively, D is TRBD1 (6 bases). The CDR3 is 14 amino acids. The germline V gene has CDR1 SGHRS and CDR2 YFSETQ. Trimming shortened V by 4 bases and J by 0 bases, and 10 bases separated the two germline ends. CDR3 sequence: CASSKTGDQETQYF. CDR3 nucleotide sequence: TGCGCCAGCAGCAAGACAGGAGACCAAGAGACCCAGTACTTC. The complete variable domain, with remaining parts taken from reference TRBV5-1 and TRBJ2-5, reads KAGVTQTPRYLIKTRGQQVTLSCSPISGHRSVSWYQQTPGQGLQFLFEYFSETQRNKGNFPGRFSGRQFSNSRSEMNVSTLELGDSALYLCASSKTGDQETQYFGPGTRLLVL.

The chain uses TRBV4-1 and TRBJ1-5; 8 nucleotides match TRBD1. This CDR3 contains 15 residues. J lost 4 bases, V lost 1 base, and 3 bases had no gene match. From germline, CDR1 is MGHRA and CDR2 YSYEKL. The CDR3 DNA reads TGCGCCAGCAGCCAAGTTCGGACAGGGAATCAGCCCCAGCATTTT. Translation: CASSQVRTGNQPQHF.

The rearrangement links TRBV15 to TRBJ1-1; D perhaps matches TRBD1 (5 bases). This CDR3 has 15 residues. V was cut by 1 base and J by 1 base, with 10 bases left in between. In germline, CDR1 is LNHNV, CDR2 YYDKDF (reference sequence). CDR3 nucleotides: TGTGCCACCAGCAGAGGTCTTACAGGGAACACTGAAGCTTTCTTT. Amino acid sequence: CATSRGLTGNTEAFF.

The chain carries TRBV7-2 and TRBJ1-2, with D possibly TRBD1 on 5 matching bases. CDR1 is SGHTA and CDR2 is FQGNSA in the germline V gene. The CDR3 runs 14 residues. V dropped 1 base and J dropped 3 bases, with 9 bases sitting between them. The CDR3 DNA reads TGTGCCAGCAGCTTAGTGGGGCCCTACTATGGCTACACCTTC. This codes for CASSLVGPYYGYTF.

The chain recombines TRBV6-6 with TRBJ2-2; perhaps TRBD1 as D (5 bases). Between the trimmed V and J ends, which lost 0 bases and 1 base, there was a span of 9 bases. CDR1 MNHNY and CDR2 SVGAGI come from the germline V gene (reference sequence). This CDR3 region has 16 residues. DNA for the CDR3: TGTGCCAGCAGTTACTCGATAGGACAGAACACCGGGGAGCTGTTTTTT. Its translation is CASSYSIGQNTGELFF.

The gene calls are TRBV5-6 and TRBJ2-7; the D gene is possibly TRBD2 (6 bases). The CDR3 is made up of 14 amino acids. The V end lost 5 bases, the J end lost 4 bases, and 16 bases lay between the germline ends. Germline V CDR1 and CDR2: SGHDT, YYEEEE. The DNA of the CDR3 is TGTGCCAGCAGTCGCGGGGCTCAACGGTACGAGCAGTACTTC. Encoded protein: CASSRGAQRYEQYF.

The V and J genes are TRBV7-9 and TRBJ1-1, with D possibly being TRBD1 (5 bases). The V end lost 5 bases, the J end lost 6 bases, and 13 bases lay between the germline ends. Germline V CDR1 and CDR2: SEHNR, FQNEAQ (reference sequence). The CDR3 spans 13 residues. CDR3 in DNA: TGTGCCAGCAGCCCAAGGGGTATCGCTGAAGCTTTCTTT. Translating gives CASSPRGIAEAFF.

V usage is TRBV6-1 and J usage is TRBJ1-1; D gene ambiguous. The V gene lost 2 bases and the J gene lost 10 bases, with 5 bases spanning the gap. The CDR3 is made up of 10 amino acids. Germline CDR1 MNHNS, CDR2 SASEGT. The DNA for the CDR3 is TGTGCCAGCAGTGAATTTAGAGCTTTCTTT. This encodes CASSEFRAFF.

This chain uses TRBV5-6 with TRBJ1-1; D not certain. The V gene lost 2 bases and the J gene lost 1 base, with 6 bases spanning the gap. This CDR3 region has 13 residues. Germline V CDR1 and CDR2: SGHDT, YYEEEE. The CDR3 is CASSFNRNTEAFF. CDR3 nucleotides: TGTGCCAGCAGCTTTAACAGGAACACTGAAGCTTTCTTT.

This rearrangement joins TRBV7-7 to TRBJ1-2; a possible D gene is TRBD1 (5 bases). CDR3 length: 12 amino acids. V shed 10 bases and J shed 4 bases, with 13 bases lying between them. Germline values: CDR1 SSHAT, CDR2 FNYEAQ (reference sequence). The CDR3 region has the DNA TGTGCCACGGGGGGACCTTCCTATGGCTACACCTTC. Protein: CATGGPSYGYTF.

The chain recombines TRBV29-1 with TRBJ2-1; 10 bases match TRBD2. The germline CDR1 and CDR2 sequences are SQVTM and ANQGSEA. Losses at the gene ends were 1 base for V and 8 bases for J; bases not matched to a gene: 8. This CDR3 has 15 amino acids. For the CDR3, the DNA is TGCAGCGTTGAAGCGGGGAGCGGGGGGGAAGATGAGCAGTTCTTC. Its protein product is CSVEAGSGGEDEQFF.

The chain's CDR3 is CATSRDLSNQPQHF. The CDR3 DNA is TGTGCCACCAGCAGAGATCTTAGCAATCAGCCCCAGCATTTT. The chain links TRBV15 to TRBJ1-5, with D unclear. V shed 0 bases and J shed 0 bases, with 3 bases lying between them. The germline V gene encodes CDR1 LNHNV and CDR2 YYDKDF (reference sequence). The CDR3 loop spans 14 amino acids.

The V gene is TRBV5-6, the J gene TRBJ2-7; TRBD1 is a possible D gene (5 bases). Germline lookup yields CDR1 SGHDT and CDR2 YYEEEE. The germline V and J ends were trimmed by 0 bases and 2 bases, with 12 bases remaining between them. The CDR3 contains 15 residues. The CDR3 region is CASSLARAYTYEQYF. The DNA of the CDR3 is TGTGCCAGCAGCTTGGCCAGGGCCTACACCTACGAGCAGTACTTC.

CDR3 nucleotides: TGTGCCAGCAGTTCCGGTCAGGGGGTGAAGAACACTGAAGCTTTCTTT. Amino acids: CASSSGQGVKNTEAFF. V usage is TRBV6-5 and J usage is TRBJ1-1, with 7 bases that match TRBD1. The V and J ends lost 4 bases and 1 base, in that order; junction bases with no gene match: 9. The V gene's germline CDR1 is MNHEY and CDR2 SVGAGI. The length of the CDR3 is 16 residues.

The CDR3 coding sequence is TGTGCCAGCAGCCCCATTCCGGGACAGGGAAGCAATGAGCAGTTCTTC. It yields the protein CASSPIPGQGSNEQFF. V and J are TRBV4-2 and TRBJ2-1, with TRBD1 matching over 9 bases. The CDR3 has 16 residues. J was trimmed by 6 bases and V by 4 bases; bases with no gene match: 10. In germline, CDR1 is LGHNA, CDR2 YNFKEQ.

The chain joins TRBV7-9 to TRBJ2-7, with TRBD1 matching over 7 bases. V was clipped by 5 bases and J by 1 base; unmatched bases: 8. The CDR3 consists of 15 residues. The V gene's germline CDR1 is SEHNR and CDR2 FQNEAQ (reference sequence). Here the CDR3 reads CASSGMTGPSYEQYF. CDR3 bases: TGTGCCAGCAGCGGTATGACAGGGCCATCCTACGAGCAGTACTTC.